These 3 T cell receptor beta chains originate from one sample sequenced in a study of T cells in Graves' hyperthyroidism and ophthalmopathy. Researchers took RNA transcripts and amplified the TCR beta CDR3 regions from them. During a first-round RT-PCR of the TCR CDR3, the HTBI primer set was used. MiXCR, run by TCRdb on the multiplex PCR reads, gives a single entry per CDR3 protein. The data show around 420,000 distinct CDR3 sequences, 15% to 17% seen once. Input material: blood. The receptors were sampled from a woman under 30 with Graves' hyperthyroidism.

This clonotype was counted many times. The rearrangement joins TRBV20-1 to TRBJ2-1; the D is unclear. The CDR3 sequence is 13 residues long. Germline V lookup: CDR1 DFQATT, CDR2 SNEGSKA (reference sequence). Trimming pared 2 bases from V and 6 bases from J, leaving 11 bases between. CDR3 nucleotide sequence: TGCAGTGCTAGAACGGGCGGCTTCAATGAGCAGTTCTTC. Translation gives CSARTGGFNEQFF.

This rearrangement joins TRBV2 to TRBJ1-5; TRBD1 matches at 9 bases. The V segment lost 3 bases and the J segment 6 bases; nucleotides outside the gene matches: 12. The germline V gene has CDR1 SNHLY and CDR2 FYNNEI. The CDR3 totals 17 residues. CDR3 DNA: TGTGCCAGCAGTGATCCCCGGGACAGGGAGGGAGGTCAGCCCCAGCATTTT. Translated, it gives CASSDPRDREGGQPQHF.

A few counts support this clonotype. CDR3 sequence: CASSPRPGTSGRVFYEQYF. DNA for the CDR3: TGTGCCAGCTCACCGAGGCCCGGGACTAGCGGGAGGGTATTCTACGAGCAGTACTTC. The genes are TRBV18 and TRBJ2-7; 16 bases are a match to TRBD2. Trimming removed 3 bases from V and 3 bases from J; junction bases left unmatched: 11. Germline V lookup: CDR1 KGHSH, CDR2 LQKENI. This CDR3 region has 19 residues.